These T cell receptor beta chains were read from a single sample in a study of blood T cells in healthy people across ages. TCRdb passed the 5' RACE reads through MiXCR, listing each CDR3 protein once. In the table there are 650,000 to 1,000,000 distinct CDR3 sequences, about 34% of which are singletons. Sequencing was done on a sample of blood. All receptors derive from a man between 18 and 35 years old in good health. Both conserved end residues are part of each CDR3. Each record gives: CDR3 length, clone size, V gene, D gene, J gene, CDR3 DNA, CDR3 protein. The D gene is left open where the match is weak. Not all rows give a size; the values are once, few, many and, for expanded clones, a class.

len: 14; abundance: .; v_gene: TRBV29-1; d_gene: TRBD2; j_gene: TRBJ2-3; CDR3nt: TGCAGCGTTGAGCCCGCGGGAGGGCCAGATACGCAGTATTTT; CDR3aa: CSVEPAGGPDTQYF
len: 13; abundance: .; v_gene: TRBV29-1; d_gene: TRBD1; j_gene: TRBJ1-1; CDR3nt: TGCAGCGTTGTTACAGGGGGTAGGACTGAAGCTTTCTTT; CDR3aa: CSVVTGGRTEAFF
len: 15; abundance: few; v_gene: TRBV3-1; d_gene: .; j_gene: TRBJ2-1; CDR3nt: TGTGCCAGCAGCCAAGATCCCCAGGGTGGTCGCATTCAGTTCTTC; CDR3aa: CASSQDPQGGRIQFF
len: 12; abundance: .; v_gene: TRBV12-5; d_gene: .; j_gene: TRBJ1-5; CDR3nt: TGTGCTAGTGGTTACCGAGGACAGCCCCAGCATTTT; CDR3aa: CASGYRGQPQHF
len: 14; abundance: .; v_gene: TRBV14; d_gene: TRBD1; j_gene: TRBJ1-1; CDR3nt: TGTGCCAGGCTCGCGGGACAGGCGAACACTGAAGCTTTCTTT; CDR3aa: CARLAGQANTEAFF
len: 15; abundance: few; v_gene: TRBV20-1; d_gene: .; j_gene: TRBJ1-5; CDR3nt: TGCAGTGCTAGAGATGGGGGGCGTAGCAATCAGCCCCAGCATTTT; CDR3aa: CSARDGGRSNQPQHF
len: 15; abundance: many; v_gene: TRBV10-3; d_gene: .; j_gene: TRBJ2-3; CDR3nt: TGTGCCATCAGTGAGTCACGGACCAGCACAGATACGCAGTATTTT; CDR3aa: CAISESRTSTDTQYF
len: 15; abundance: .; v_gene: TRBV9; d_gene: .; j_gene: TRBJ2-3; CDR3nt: TGTGCCAGCAGCGTAGGCGGAGTTTACACAGATACGCAGTATTTT; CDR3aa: CASSVGGVYTDTQYF
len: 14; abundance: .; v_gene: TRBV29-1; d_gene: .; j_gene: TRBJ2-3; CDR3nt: TGCAGCGTTCGAAAGGGCAGGGACACAGATACGCAGTATTTT; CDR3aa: CSVRKGRDTDTQYF
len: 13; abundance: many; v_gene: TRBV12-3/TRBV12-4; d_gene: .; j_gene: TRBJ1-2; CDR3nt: TGTGCCAGCAGTTTATTACTTGACTATGGCTACACCTTC; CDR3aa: CASSLLLDYGYTF
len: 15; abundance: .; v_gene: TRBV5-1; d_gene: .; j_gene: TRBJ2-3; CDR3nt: TGCGCCAGCAGCTTGGATGAAACTAGCACAGATACGCAGTATTTT; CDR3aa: CASSLDETSTDTQYF
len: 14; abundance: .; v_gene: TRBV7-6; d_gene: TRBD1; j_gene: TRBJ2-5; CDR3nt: TGTGCCAGCAGCGCCTCCAGGACAGGGGGCCAGCAGTACTTC; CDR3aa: CASSASRTGGQQYF
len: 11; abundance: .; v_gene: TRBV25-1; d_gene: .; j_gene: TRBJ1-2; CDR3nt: TGTGCCACCTGGGACACCTATGGCTACACCTTC; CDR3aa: CATWDTYGYTF
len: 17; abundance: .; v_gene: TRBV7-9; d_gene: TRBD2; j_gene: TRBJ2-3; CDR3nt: TGTGCCAGCAGCTCGTCGACTAGCGGGGGGGCCGAACATACGCAGTATTTT; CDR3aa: CASSSSTSGGAEHTQYF
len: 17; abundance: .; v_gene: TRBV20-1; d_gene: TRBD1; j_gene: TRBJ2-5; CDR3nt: TGCAGTGCTAGAGATGGGGGGCGGGGACAGGACTTGGGGACCCAGTACTTC; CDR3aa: CSARDGGRGQDLGTQYF
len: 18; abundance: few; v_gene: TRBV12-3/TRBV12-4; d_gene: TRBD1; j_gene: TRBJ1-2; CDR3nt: TGTGCCAGCAGCCCGGACCCCAGGGGGCGGAGGAATAACTATGGCTACACCTTC; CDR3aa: CASSPDPRGRRNNYGYTF
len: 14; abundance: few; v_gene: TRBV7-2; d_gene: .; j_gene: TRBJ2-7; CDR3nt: TGTGCCAGCAGCTTAGCAAAATACTCCTACGAGCAGTACTTC; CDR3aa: CASSLAKYSYEQYF
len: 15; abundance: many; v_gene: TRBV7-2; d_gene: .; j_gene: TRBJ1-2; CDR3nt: TGTGCCAGCAGCCCTCAAGGGGGAAATAACTATGGCTACACCTTC; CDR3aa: CASSPQGGNNYGYTF
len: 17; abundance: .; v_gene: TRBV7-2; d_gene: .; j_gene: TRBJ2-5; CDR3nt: TGTGCCAGCAGCTTAGGAGCTAGACAGACCCCAAGGGAGACCCAGTACTTC; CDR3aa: CASSLGARQTPRETQYF